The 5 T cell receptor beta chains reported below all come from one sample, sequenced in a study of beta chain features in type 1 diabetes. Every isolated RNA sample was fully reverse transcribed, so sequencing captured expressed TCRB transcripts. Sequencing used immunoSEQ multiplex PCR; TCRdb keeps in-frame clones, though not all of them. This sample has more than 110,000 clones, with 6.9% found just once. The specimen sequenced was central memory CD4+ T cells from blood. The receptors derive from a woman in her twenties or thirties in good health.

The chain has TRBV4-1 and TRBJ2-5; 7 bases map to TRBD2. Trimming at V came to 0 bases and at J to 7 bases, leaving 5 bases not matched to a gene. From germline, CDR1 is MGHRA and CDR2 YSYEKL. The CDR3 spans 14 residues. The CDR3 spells CASSQDRGVSTQYF. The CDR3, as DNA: TGCGCCAGCAGCCAAGATCGGGGGGTCTCGACCCAGTACTTC.

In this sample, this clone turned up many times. The CDR3: CASRSKEDQPQHF. CDR3 in DNA: TGCGCCAGCAGGAGTAAGGAGGATCAGCCCCAGCATTTT. The gene calls are TRBV5-1 and TRBJ1-5, with D uncertain. Germline V gene lookup returns CDR1 SGHRS and CDR2 YFSETQ. The V end was cut by 5 bases, the J end by 5 bases, with 11 bases between. CDR3 length: 13 amino acids. Variable domain in full (rest from reference TRBV5-1 and TRBJ1-5): KAGVTQTPRYLIKTRGQQVTLSCSPISGHRSVSWYQQTPGQGLQFLFEYFSETQRNKGNFPGRFSGRQFSNSRSEMNVSTLELGDSALYLCASRSKEDQPQHFGDGTRLSIL.

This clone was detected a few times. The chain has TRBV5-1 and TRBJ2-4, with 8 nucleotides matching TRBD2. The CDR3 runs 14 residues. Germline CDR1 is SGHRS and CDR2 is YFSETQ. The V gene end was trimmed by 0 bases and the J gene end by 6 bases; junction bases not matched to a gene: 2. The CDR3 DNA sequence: TGCGCCAGCAGCTTGGGCACTAGCGGAAACATTCAGTACTTC. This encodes CASSLGTSGNIQYF.

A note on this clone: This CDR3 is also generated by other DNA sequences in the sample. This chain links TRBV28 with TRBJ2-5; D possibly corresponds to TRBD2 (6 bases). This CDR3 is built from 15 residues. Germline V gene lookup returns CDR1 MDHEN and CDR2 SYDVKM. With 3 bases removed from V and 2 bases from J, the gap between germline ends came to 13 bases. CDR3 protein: CASSLTSGGQETQYF. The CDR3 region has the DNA TGTGCCAGCAGTTTGACTAGTGGGGGGCAAGAGACCCAGTACTTC.

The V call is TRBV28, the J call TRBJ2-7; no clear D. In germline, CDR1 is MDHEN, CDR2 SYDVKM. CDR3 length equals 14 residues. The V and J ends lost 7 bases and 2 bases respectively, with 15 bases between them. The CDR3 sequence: CASTSHGSTYEQYF. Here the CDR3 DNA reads TGTGCCAGCACCTCTCACGGGTCCACCTACGAGCAGTACTTC.